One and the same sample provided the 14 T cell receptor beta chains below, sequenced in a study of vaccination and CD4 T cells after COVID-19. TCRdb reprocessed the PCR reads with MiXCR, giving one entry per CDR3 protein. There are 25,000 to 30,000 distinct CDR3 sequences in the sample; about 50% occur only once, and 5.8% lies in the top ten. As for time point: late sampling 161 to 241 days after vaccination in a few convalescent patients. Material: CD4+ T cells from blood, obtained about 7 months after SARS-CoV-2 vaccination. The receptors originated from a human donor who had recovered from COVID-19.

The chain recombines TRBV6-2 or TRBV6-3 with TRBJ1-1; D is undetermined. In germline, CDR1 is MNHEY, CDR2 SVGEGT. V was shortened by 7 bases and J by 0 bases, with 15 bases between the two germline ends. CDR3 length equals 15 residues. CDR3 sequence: CASTTRTEMNTEAFF. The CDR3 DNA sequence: TGTGCCAGCACCACGCGGACGGAGATGAACACTGAAGCTTTCTTT.

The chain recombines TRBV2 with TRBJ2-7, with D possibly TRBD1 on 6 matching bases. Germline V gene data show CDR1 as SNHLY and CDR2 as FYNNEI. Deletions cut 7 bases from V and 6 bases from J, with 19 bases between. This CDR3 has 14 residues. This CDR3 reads CASKWVQGKPEQYF. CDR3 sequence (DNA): TGTGCCAGCAAGTGGGTGCAGGGGAAACCCGAGCAGTACTTC. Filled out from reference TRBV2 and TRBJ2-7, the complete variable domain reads EPEVTQTPSHQVTQMGQEVILRCVPISNHLYFYWYRQILGQKVEFLVSFYNNEISEKSEIFDDQFSVERPDGSNFTLKIRSTKLEDSAMYFCASKWVQGKPEQYFGPGTRLTVT.

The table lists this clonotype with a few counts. The CDR3 region is CASSLRSESYEQYF. In DNA, the CDR3 is TGTGCCAGCAGCTTACGCAGCGAATCCTACGAGCAGTACTTC. The chain joins TRBV7-8 to TRBJ2-7; D gene unclear. The germline V gene has CDR1 SGHVS and CDR2 FQNEAQ. There are 14 residues in the CDR3. With 2 bases removed from V and 1 base from J, the gap between germline ends came to 9 bases.

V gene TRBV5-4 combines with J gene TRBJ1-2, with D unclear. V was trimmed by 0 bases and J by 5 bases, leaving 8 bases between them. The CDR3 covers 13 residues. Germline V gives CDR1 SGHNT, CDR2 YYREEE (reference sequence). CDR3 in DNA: TGTGCCAGCAGCTTGGAAAGGATGTATGGCTACACCTTC. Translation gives CASSLERMYGYTF.

As DNA, the CDR3 is TGTGCTTGTAAGCGGGAGGGCCACGATGAGCAGTTCTTC. Translating gives CACKREGHDEQFF. The J gene is TRBJ2-1, the V gene TRBV24-1, with 10 positions matching TRBD2. The CDR3 spans 13 residues. The germline V gene has CDR1 KGHDR and CDR2 SFDVKD.

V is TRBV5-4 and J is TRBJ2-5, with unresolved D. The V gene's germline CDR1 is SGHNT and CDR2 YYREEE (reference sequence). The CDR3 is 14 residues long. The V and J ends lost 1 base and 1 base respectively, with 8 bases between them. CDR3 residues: CASSLFSGQETQYF. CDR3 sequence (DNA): TGTGCCAGCAGCTTGTTCTCAGGCCAAGAGACCCAGTACTTC.

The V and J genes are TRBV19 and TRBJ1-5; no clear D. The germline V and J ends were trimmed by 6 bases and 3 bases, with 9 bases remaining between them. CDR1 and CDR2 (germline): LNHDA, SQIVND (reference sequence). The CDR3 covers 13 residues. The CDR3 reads CASSKNPNQPQHF. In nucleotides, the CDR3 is TGTGCCAGTAGCAAGAACCCCAATCAGCCCCAGCATTTT.

The CDR3 DNA reads as TGTGCCAGCAGCTTACTGGGACTAGTTATTCCAGATACGCAGTATTTT. This sequence encodes CASSLLGLVIPDTQYF. This chain uses TRBV7-2 with TRBJ2-3; TRBD2 agrees at 8 bases. The trim removed 2 bases at V and 4 bases at J, leaving 8 bases unmatched. Germline V CDR1 and CDR2: SGHTA, FQGNSA. The CDR3 covers 16 residues.

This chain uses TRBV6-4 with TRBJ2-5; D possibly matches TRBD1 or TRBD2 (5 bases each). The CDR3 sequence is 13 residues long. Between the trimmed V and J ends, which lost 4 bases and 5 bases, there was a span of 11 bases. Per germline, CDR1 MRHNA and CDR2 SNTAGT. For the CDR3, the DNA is TGTGCCAGCAGTGGGGACCCGGGGGAGACCCAGTACTTC. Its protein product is CASSGDPGETQYF.

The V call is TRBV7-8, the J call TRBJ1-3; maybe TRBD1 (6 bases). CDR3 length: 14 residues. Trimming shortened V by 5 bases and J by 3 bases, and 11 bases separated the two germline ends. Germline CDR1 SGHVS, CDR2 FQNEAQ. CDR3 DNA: TGTGCCAGCAGCGTACAGGGACTTGGAAACACCATATATTTT. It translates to CASSVQGLGNTIYF.

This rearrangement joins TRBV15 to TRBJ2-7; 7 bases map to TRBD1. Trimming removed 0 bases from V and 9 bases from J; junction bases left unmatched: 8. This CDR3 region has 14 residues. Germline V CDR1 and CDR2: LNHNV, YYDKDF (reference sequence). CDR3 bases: TGTGCCACCAGCAGAGAGAGGACAGGACTGTTGCAGTACTTC. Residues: CATSRERTGLLQYF.

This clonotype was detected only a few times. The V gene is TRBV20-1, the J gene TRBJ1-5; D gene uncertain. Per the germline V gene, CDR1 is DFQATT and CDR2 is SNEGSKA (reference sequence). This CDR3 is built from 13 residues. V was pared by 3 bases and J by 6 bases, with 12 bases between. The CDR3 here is CSASLGGRQPQHF. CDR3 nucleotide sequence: TGCAGTGCTAGTCTAGGTGGGCGTCAGCCCCAGCATTTT.

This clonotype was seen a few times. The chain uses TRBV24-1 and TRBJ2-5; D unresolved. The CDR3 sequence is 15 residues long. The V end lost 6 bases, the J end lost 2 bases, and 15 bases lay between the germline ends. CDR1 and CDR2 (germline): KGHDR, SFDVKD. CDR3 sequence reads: CATSPNRRNQETQYF. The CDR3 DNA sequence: TGTGCCACCAGTCCCAACCGACGAAATCAAGAGACCCAGTACTTC.

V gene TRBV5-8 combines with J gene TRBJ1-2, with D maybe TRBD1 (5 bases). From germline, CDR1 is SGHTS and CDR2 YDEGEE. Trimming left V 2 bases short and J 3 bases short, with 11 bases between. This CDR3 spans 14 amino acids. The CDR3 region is CASSLFGGHYGYTF. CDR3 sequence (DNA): TGTGCCAGCAGCTTATTTGGGGGACACTATGGCTACACCTTC.